This T cell receptor (beta chain) was obtained from a study of T cells in Graves' hyperthyroidism and ophthalmopathy (dated by TCRdb to about 2019). With regard to the full study: Peripheral blood was sampled at the time of initial diagnosis, prior to any treatment. To identify TCR V-J signatures that set the groups apart, the researchers used a discovery cohort of more than 95 patients, made up of under 50 with Graves' ophthalmopathy and 55 to 65 with stable Graves' hyperthyroidism. Prospective prediction of ophthalmopathy was tested in an independent validation cohort consisting of some 20 hyperthyroidism patients and approximately 16 patients who later progressed to ophthalmopathy. The approximately 100 discovery patients were randomly split 7:3 into training and test sets. In addition, the study compared T-cell repertoires in thyroid tissue and in blood from roughly six Graves' hyperthyroidism patients. After blood sampling, hyperthyroidism patients were treated with methimazole at a starting dose of 30 mg daily, and ophthalmopathy patients were treated with high-dose intravenous methylprednisolone. TCR Vbeta CDR3 sequencing of some 140 peripheral blood samples (under 45 ophthalmopathy, about 74 hyperthyroidism and approximately 17 progressor patients) is reported in the paper.

Amplification of TCR beta CDR3 regions was carried out from RNA transcripts. A first-round RT-PCR of the TCR CDR3 used the HTBI primer set with the Qiagen OneStep RT-PCR kit. A second multiplex PCR round built the libraries, followed by size selection and purification. Libraries were sequenced paired-end with 100 bp reads on an Illumina HiSeq2000. The published analysis was carried out like this. SOAPnuke was used to process the raw data, removing reads that contained adapters or uncalled bases, had a mean Phred below 15, or lacked an exact match to the constant primer or identifier. COPE v1.2.5 was used to merge high-quality paired reads, and clonotypes were defined as unique nucleotide sequences. MiTCR v1.1 was used to align the clonotypes against IMGT TRBV, TRBD and TRBJ reference segments. Analysis was restricted to V-J combinations with a frequency above 0.0001, which covered over 98% of repertoires. A TCS score was defined as the ratio of F50 (clonal expansion) to E x V (chaos), with BLOSUM62-based TCRdist applied between CDR3 peptides within each V-J. Welch's t-statistics and random forest reduced roughly 540 V-J features to about 13, which were used in a naive Bayes classifier (R e1071). In TCRdb, the public reads were trimmed at Q25 with fastp and aligned with MiXCR, with productive beta chains retained. All rows with the same CDR3 protein become a single entry with the most common DNA and genes. The V and J calls and clone size come from TCRdb's table, not from the authors' own analysis. In this sample the table shows approximately 630,000 distinct CDR3 sequences, 16% of which occur a single time. The ten largest clones represent 3% to 4% of the sample.

V is cut back by 2 bases and J by 0 bases, with 2 bases in the junction unmatched. The CDR3 spans 17 residues, from the cysteine through the phenylalanine. The entry retains the CDR3 DNA only, 51 bases that are in frame from base 1. The germline V gene encodes CDR1 SGHDT and CDR2 YYEEEE. A patient counted as having stable Graves' hyperthyroidism if no progression to ophthalmopathy occurred over 18 months of follow-up. Hyperthyroidism patients were aged 18 to 65 years and newly diagnosed, with disease duration of less than 2 months. The study excluded patients with uncontrolled infections, other autoimmune diseases, pregnancy or lactation. Diagnoses relied on clinical symptoms, serum thyroxine and TRAb, thyroid ultrasound and orbital computed tomography. PBMCs were separated from 8 to 10 ml of fresh peripheral blood using Ficoll-Paque density gradient centrifugation. Trizol reagent was used to extract total RNA, and RNA quality was then checked on an Agilent 2100 Bioanalyzer.

Paper-wide results and their limitations: Most expanded thyroid clonotypes (frequency above 0.001) were also detected in blood, a finding suggesting that blood repertoires may reflect thyroid immune responses. In validation, progression to ophthalmopathy was predicted by the model with 55% to 71% sensitivity and roughly 72% specificity, a median of about 6.4 months before onset. Sample size was not statistically predetermined, and investigators were not blinded to group allocation. Ophthalmopathy was separated from stable hyperthyroidism by a 13 V-J signature model, with over 85% sensitivity and approximately 81% specificity obtained in cross-validation and 80%/75% obtained in testing.

There are many counts of this clonotype. Its recognized antigen is unknown. No much larger clone is present one base from it, and per-base qualities are unavailable. The sequence derives from a woman between 25 and 40 years old with Graves' hyperthyroidism. The rearrangement joined TRBV5-6 to TRBJ2-1, and 13 bases in between align with TRBD2. Sequencing used blood. The encoded CDR3 is CASSFGLAGASYNEQFF. The sequence in DNA is TGTGCCAGCAGCTTCGGACTAGCGGGAGCCTCCTACAATGAGCAGTTCTTC.